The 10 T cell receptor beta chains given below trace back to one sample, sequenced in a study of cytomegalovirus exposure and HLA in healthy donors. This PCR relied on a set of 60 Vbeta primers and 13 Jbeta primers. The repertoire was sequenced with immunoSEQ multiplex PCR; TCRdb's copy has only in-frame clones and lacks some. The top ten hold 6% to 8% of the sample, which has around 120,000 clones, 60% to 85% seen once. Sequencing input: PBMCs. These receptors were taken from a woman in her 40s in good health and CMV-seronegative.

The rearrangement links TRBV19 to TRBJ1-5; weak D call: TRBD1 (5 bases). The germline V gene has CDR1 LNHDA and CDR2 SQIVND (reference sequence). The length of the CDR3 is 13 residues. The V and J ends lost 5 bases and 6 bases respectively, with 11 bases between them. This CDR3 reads CASSPQGGQPQHF. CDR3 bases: TGTGCCAGTAGTCCCCAGGGAGGTCAGCCCCAGCATTTT.

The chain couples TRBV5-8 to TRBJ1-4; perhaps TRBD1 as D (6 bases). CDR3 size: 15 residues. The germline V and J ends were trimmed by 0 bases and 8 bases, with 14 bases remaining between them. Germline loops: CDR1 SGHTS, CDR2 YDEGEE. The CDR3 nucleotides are TGTGCCAGCAGCTTGGACGGCAGGGGTGGCGAAAAACTGTTTTTT. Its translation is CASSLDGRGGEKLFF.

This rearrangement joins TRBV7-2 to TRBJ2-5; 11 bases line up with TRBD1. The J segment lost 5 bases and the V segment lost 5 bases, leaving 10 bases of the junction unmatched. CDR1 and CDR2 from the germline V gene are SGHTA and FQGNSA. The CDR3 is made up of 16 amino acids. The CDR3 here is CASSQLGTGGWETQYF. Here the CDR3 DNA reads TGTGCCAGCAGCCAACTCGGGACAGGGGGGTGGGAGACCCAGTACTTC.

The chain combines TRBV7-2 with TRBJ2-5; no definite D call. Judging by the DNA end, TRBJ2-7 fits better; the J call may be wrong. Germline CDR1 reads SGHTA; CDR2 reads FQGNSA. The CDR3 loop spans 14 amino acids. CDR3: CASSLDHYNYEQYF. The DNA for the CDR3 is TGTGCCAGCAGCTTAGACCACTATAACTACGAGCAGTACTTC.

The CDR3 DNA follows: TGTGCCAGCAGTGTGACAGGGGACGGGGAGCTGTTTTTT. Its protein product is CASSVTGDGELFF. The chain combines TRBV6-1 with TRBJ2-2, with 8 bases lining up with TRBD1. The CDR3 is 13 residues long. V shed 4 bases, J shed 7 bases, and the junction held 2 bases outside the gene matches. Germline CDR1 and CDR2: MNHNS and SASEGT.

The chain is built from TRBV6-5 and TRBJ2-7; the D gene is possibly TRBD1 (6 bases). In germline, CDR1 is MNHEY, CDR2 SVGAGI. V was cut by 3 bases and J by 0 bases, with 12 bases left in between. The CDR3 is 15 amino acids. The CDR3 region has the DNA TGTGCCAGCAGTTATCCTCGGGACATCTCCTACGAGCAGTACTTC. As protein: CASSYPRDISYEQYF.

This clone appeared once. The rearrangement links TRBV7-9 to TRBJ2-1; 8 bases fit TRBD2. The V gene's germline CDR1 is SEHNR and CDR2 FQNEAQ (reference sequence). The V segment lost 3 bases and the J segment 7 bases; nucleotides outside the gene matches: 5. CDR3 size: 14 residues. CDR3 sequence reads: CASSFRAGANEQFF. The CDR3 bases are TGTGCCAGCAGCTTCCGAGCGGGAGCGAATGAGCAGTTCTTC. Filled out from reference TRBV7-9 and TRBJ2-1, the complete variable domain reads DTGVSQNPRHKITKRGQNVTFRCDPISEHNRLYWYRQTLGQGPEFLTYFQNEAQLEKSRLLSDRFSAERPKGSFSTLEIQRTEQGDSAMYLCASSFRAGANEQFFGPGTRLTVL.

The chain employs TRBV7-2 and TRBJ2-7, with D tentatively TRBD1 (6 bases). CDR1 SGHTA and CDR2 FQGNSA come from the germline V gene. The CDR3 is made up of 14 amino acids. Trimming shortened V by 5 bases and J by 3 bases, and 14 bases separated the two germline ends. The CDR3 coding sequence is TGTGCCAGCAGCCCCGCCCGGACAGTCTACGAGCAGTACTTC. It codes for CASSPARTVYEQYF.

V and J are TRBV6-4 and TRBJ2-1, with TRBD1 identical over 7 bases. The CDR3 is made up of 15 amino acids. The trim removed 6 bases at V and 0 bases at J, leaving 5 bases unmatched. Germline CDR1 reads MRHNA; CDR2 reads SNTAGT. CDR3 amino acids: CASRPDRSSYNEQFF. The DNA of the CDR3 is TGTGCCAGCAGGCCGGACAGGAGCTCCTACAATGAGCAGTTCTTC.

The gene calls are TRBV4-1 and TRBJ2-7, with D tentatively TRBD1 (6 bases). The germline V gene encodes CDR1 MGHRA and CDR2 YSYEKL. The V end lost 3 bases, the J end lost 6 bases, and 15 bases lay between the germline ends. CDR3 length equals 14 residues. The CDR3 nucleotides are TGCGCCAGCAGCCAGCCCTTGACAGGACGCGAGCAGTACTTC. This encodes CASSQPLTGREQYF.